These T cell receptor beta chains were read from a single sample in a study of blood T cell repertoires in COVID-19. The data were produced by immunoSEQ multiplex PCR, yet TCRdb's version contains in-frame clones alone and is incomplete. Altogether a few hundred thousand clones are present, about 89% being singletons, with the ten largest covering around 2.5%. Sample: peripheral blood. The receptors here all came from a woman aged 45 to 65 with acute or convalescent COVID-19. Both conserved end residues are part of each CDR3. The D gene is left open where the match is weak. Some rows have no size entry. The others give once, few or many, or a class for an expanded clone.

clone size	V gene	J gene	D gene	CDR3 protein	CDR3 DNA
NA	TRBV7-3	TRBJ2-3	NA	CASSFNPGSTDTQYF	TGTGCCAGCAGCTTTAATCCCGGGAGCACAGATACGCAGTATTTT
NA	TRBV6-2/TRBV6-3	TRBJ2-7	NA	CASSYRRVSYEQYF	TGTGCCAGCAGTTATCGCAGGGTCTCCTACGAGCAGTACTTC
NA	TRBV4-2	TRBJ2-3	TRBD2	CASSQREETDTQYF	TGTGCCAGCAGCCAGCGGGAGGAAACAGATACGCAGTATTTT
NA	TRBV18	TRBJ2-1	TRBD2	CASSHESGRRNEQFF	TGTGCCAGCTCGCACGAGAGCGGGAGGAGGAATGAGCAGTTCTTC
NA	TRBV2	TRBJ2-1	TRBD2	CASGLLAGEQFF	TGTGCCAGCGGACTACTAGCGGGAGAGCAGTTCTTC
NA	TRBV4-3	TRBJ1-2	NA	CASSQEPGIYGYTF	TGCGCCAGCAGCCAAGAACCAGGGATATATGGCTACACCTTC
NA	TRBV5-1	TRBJ1-5	TRBD1	CASSHGTGEQPQHF	TGCGCCAGCAGCCACGGGACAGGGGAGCAGCCCCAGCATTTT
NA	TRBV28	TRBJ2-1	TRBD2	CASRGGGSYNEQFF	TGTGCCAGCAGAGGCGGGGGGTCCTACAATGAGCAGTTCTTC
NA	TRBV9	TRBJ2-5	TRBD2	CASSVAFSGLAVSQETQYF	TGTGCCAGCAGCGTAGCGTTTTCGGGACTAGCGGTATCCCAAGAGACCCAGTACTTC
once	TRBV24-1	TRBJ1-4	NA	CATSDPLAGGEKLFF	TGTGCCACCAGTGACCCCCTGGCCGGGGGAGAAAAACTGTTTTTT
NA	TRBV4-1	TRBJ2-7	TRBD1	CASSQGQGQFYEQYF	TGCGCCAGCAGCCAAGGACAGGGGCAATTCTACGAGCAGTACTTC
NA	TRBV24-1	TRBJ2-1	TRBD2	CATSDWASGGYNEQFF	TGTGCCACCAGTGATTGGGCTAGCGGGGGATACAATGAGCAGTTCTTC
NA	TRBV19	TRBJ2-3	TRBD2	CATSPASGNTDTQYF	TGTGCTACCTCTCCGGCTAGCGGAAACACAGATACGCAGTATTTT
NA	TRBV18	TRBJ1-2	NA	CASSLDGLYGYTF	TGTGCCAGCTCCCTGGATGGACTTTATGGCTACACCTTC
NA	TRBV29-1	TRBJ1-1	NA	CSAEGGSEAFF	TGCAGCGCTGAGGGCGGGTCTGAGGCTTTCTTT
NA	TRBV27	TRBJ1-4	NA	CASSFVGATNEKLFF	TGTGCCAGCAGTTTTGTCGGTGCAACTAATGAAAAACTGTTTTTT
NA	TRBV3-1/TRBV3-2	TRBJ2-1	TRBD2	CASSQALTAGGPNEQFF	TGTGCCAGCAGCCAAGCTCTTACGGCGGGGGGCCCCAATGAGCAGTTCTTC
NA	TRBV30	TRBJ2-7	TRBD2	CAWSSGRAVLTSLEQYF	TGTGCCTGGTCTAGCGGGAGGGCCGTATTAACTTCACTCGAGCAGTACTTC
NA	TRBV20-1	TRBJ1-2	NA	CSASQGDGYTF	TGCAGTGCTAGCCAGGGCGATGGCTACACCTTC
NA	TRBV29-1	TRBJ1-5	NA	CSVGVRGNQPQHF	TGCAGCGTTGGAGTTAGAGGCAATCAGCCCCAGCATTTT
NA	TRBV5-1	TRBJ1-1	TRBD1	CASSLGTGLALGTFF	TGCGCCAGCAGCTTGGGGACAGGTCTCGCCTTGGGCACTTTCTTT
once	TRBV28	TRBJ1-4	TRBD1	CASSSQPGQGNEKLFF	TGTGCCAGCAGTTCTCAACCGGGACAGGGGAATGAAAAACTGTTTTTT
NA	TRBV27	TRBJ2-3	NA	CASSLRGAGADTQYF	TGTGCCAGCAGTTTACGGGGGGCTGGCGCAGATACGCAGTATTTT
NA	TRBV5-1	TRBJ2-3	NA	CASSLVGRSTDTQYF	TGCGCCAGCAGCTTGGTTGGCAGGAGCACAGATACGCAGTATTTT
NA	TRBV19	TRBJ2-7	TRBD1	CASSSGQGGYEQYF	TGTGCCAGTAGTTCCGGACAGGGTGGCTACGAGCAGTACTTC
few	TRBV28	TRBJ1-2	NA	CASSSPNYGYTF	TGTGCCAGCAGCTCCCCTAACTATGGCTACACCTTC
NA	TRBV18	TRBJ2-7	TRBD2	CASSRGLAREQYF	TGTGCCAGCTCACGTGGACTAGCGCGCGAGCAGTACTTC
once	TRBV24-1	TRBJ2-3	TRBD2	CATSDPSGREPDTQYF	TGTGCCACCAGTGATCCTAGCGGGAGGGAACCAGATACGCAGTATTTT
once	TRBV18	TRBJ2-5	TRBD2	CASSPEKGRGETQYF	TGTGCCAGCTCACCAGAAAAGGGGAGGGGAGAGACCCAGTACTTC
once	TRBV6-5	TRBJ2-5	NA	CANRGGETQYF	TGTGCCAACAGGGGAGGAGAGACCCAGTACTTC
NA	TRBV18	TRBJ2-1	TRBD1	CASSPRTGYEQFF	TGTGCCAGCTCACCCCGGACAGGGTACGAGCAGTTCTTC
NA	TRBV10-3	TRBJ1-5	NA	CAISETNQPQHF	TGTGCCATCAGTGAAACTAATCAGCCCCAGCATTTT
once	TRBV30	TRBJ2-7	NA	CAWSLQGLIYEQYF	TGTGCCTGGAGTCTGCAGGGCTTAATCTACGAGCAGTACTTC
once	TRBV7-2	TRBJ1-4	TRBD1	CASSLVGTGEKLFF	TGTGCCAGCAGCTTAGTCGGGACAGGGGAGAAACTGTTTTTT
once	TRBV6-1	TRBJ2-2	TRBD2	CASSEFYLGRLAGELFF	TGTGCCAGCAGTGAATTTTATCTCGGGAGGCTTGCCGGGGAGCTGTTTTTT